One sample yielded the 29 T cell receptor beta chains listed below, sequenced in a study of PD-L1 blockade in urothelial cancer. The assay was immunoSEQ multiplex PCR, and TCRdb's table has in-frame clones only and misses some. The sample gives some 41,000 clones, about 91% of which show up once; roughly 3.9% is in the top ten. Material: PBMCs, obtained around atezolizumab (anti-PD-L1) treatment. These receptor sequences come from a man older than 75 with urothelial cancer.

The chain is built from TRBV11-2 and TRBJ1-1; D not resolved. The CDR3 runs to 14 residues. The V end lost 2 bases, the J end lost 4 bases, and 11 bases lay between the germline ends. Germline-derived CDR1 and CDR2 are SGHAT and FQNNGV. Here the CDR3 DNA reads TGTGCCAGCAGCTTAACCCCAACTGGCACTGAAGCTTTCTTT. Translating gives CASSLTPTGTEAFF.

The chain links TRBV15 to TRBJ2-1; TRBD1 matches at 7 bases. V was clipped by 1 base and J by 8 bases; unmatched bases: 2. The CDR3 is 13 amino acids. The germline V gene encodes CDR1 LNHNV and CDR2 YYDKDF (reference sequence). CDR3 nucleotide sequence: TGTGCCACCAGCAGAGGGCAGGGGGATGAGCAGTTCTTC. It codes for CATSRGQGDEQFF.

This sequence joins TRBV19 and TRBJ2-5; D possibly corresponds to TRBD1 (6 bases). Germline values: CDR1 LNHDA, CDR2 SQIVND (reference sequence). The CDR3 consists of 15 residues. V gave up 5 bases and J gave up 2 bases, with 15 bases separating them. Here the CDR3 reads CASSPTGTLQETQYF. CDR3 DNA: TGTGCCAGTAGTCCCACCGGGACACTACAAGAGACCCAGTACTTC.

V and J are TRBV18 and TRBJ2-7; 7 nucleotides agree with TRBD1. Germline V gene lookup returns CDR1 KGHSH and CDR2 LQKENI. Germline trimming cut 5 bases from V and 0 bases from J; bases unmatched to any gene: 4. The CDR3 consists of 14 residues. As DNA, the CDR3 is TGTGCCAGCTCATCGACAGGGAGCTCCTACGAGCAGTACTTC. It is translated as CASSSTGSSYEQYF. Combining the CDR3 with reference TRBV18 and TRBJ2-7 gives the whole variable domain NAGVMQNPRHLVRRRGQEARLRCSPMKGHSHVYWYRQLPEEGLKFMVYLQKENIIDESGMPKERFSAEFPKEGPSILRIQQVVRGDSAAYFCASSSTGSSYEQYFGPGTRLTVT.

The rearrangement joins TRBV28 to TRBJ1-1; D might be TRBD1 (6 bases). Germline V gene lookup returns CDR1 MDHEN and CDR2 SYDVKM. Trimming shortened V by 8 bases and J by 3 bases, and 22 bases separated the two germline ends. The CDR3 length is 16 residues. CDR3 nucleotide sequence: TGTGCCAGCGGCCTAACGGGGGGGGCTGGGGACACTGAAGCTTTCTTT. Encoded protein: CASGLTGGAGDTEAFF.

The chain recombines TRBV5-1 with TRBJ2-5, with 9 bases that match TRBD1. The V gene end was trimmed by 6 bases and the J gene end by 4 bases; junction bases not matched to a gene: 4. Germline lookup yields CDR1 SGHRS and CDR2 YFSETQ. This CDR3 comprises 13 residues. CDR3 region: CASTPTGGETQYF. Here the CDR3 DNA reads TGCGCCAGCACCCCGACAGGGGGAGAGACCCAGTACTTC.

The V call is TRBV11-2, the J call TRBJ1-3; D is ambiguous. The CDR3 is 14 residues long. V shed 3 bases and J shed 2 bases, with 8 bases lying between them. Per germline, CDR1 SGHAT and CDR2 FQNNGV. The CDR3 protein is CASSFSGTGNTIYF. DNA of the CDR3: TGTGCCAGCAGCTTTTCGGGGACTGGAAACACCATATATTTT. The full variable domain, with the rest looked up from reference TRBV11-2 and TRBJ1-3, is EAGVAQSPRYKIIEKRQSVAFWCNPISGHATLYWYQQILGQGPKLLIQFQNNGVVDDSQLPKDRFSAERLKGVDSTLKIQPAKLEDSAVYLCASSFSGTGNTIYFGEGSWLTVV.

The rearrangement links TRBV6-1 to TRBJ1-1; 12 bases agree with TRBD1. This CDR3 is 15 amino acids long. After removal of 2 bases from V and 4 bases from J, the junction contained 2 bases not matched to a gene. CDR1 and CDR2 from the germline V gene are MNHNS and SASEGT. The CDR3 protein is CASSEPGQGATEAFF. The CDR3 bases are TGTGCCAGCAGTGAACCGGGACAGGGGGCCACTGAAGCTTTCTTT.

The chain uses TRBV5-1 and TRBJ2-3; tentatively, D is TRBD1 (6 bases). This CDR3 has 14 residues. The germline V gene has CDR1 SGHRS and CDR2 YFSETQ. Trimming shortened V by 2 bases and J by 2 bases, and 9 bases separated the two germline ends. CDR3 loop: CASSFGQHTDTQYF. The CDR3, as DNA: TGCGCCAGCAGCTTCGGACAGCACACAGATACGCAGTATTTT.

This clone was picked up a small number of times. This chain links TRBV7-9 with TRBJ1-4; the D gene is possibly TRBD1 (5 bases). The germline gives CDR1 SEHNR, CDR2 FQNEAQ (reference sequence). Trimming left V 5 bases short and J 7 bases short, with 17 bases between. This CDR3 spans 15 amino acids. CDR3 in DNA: TGTGCCAGCAGCCCAAGCGGGGGGAAAGGTGAAAAACTGTTTTTT. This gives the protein CASSPSGGKGEKLFF.

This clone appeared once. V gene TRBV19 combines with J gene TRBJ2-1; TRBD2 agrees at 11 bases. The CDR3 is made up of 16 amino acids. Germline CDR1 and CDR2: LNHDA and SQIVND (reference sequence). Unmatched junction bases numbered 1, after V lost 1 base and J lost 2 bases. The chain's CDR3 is CASSIVTSGTYNEQFF. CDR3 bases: TGTGCCAGTAGTATAGTGACTAGCGGGACCTACAATGAGCAGTTCTTC.

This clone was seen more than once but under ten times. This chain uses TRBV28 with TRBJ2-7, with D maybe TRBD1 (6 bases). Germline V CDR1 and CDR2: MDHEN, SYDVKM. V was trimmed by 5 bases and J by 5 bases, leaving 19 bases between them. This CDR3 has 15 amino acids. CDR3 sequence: CASSITGTKNNEQYF. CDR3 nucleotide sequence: TGTGCCAGCAGTATCACCGGGACAAAAAATAACGAGCAGTACTTC.

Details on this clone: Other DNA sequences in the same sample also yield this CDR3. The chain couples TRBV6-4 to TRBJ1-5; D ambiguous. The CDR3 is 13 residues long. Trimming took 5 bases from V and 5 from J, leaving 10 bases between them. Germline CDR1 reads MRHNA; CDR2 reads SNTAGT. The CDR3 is CASSLTEDQPQHF. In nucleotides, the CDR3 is TGTGCCAGCAGTTTAACGGAGGATCAGCCCCAGCATTTT.

The CDR3 reads CASSLAQGNDGYTF. CDR3 nucleotide sequence: TGCGCCAGCAGCTTGGCACAGGGAAATGATGGCTACACCTTC. J is TRBJ1-2 and V is TRBV5-1, with D possibly matching TRBD1 (6 bases). Germline V CDR1 and CDR2: SGHRS, YFSETQ. This CDR3 is built from 14 residues. Trimming removed 0 bases from V and 6 bases from J, with 12 bases in between.

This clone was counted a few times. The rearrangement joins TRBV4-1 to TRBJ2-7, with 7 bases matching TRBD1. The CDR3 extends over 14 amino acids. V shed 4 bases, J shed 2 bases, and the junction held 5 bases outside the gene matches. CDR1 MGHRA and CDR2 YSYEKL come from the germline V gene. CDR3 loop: CASSLRDSTYEQYF. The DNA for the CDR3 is TGCGCCAGCAGCCTCCGGGACAGTACCTACGAGCAGTACTTC.

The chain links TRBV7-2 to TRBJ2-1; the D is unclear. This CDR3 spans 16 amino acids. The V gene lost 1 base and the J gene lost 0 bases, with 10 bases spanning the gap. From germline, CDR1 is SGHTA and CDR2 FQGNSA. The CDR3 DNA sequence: TGTGCCAGCAGCTTAGTTCCAGGAACCTCCTACAATGAGCAGTTCTTC. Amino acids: CASSLVPGTSYNEQFF.

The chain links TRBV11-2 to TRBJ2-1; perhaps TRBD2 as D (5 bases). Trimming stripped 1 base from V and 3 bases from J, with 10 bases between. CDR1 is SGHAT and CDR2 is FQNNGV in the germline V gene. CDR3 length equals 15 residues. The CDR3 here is CASSLATSGYNEQFF. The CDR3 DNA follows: TGTGCCAGCAGCTTAGCCACCAGCGGCTACAATGAGCAGTTCTTC.

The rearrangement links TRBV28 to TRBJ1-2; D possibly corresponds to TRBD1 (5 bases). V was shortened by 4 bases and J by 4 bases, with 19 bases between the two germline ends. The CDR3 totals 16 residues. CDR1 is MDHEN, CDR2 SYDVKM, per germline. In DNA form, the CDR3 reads TGTGCCAGCAGTTCCCCCTCGGGGGATCGGGCCTATGGCTACACCTTC. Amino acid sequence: CASSSPSGDRAYGYTF.

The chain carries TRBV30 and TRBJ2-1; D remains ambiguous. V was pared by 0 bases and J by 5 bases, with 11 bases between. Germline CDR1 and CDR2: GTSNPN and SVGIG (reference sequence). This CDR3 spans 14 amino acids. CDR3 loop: CAWSVGLPHNEQFF. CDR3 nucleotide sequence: TGTGCCTGGAGTGTTGGGCTCCCGCACAATGAGCAGTTCTTC.

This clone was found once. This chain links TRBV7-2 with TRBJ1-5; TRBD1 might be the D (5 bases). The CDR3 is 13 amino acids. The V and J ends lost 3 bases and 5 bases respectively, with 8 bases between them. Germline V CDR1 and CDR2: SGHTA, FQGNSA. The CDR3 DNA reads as TGTGCCAGCAGCTTGTTCAGGGATCAGCCCCAGCATTTT. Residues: CASSLFRDQPQHF.

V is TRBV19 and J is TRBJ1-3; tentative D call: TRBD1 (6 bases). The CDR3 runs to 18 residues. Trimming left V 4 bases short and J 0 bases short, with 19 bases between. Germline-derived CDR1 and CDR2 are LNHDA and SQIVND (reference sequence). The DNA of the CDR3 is TGTGCCAGTAGTAGGATCGACAGGAGGAGGATCTCTGGAAACACCATATATTTT. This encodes CASSRIDRRRISGNTIYF.

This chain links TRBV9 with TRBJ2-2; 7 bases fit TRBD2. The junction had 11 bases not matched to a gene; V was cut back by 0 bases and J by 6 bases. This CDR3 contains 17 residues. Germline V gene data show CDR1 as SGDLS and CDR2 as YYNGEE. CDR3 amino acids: CASSVVGGAGVSGELFF. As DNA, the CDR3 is TGTGCCAGCAGCGTAGTGGGCGGCGCGGGAGTTTCCGGGGAGCTGTTTTTT.

CDR3 protein: CASSPLNLYEQYF. CDR3 bases: TGTGCCAGCAGCCCACTCAATTTGTACGAGCAGTACTTC. This chain uses TRBV7-2 with TRBJ2-7; D ambiguous. The CDR3 has 13 residues. Germline V gene data show CDR1 as SGHTA and CDR2 as FQGNSA. V lost 5 bases and J lost 4, with 12 bases in between.

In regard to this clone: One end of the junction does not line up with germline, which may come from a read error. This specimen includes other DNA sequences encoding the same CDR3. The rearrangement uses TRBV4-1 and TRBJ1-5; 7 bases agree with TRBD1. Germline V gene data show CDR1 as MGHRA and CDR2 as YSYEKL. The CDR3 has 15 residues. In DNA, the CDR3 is TGTGCCAGCAGCCAAGGGGACAGTAGCAATCAGCCCCAGCATTTT. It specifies CASSQGDSSNQPQHF.

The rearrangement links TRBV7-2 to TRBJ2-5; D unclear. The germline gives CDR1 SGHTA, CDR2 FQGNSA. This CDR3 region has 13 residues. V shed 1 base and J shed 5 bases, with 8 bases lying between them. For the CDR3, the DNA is TGTGCCAGCAGCTTAGGCGAGATTGAGACCCAGTACTTC. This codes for CASSLGEIETQYF.

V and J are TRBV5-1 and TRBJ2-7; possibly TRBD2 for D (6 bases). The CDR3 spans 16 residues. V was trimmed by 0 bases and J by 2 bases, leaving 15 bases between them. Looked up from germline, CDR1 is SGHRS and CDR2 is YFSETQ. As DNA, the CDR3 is TGCGCCAGCAGCTTGGGTGAGGGCAGGGAGGCCTACGAGCAGTACTTC. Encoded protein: CASSLGEGREAYEQYF. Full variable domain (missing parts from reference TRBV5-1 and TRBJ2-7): KAGVTQTPRYLIKTRGQQVTLSCSPISGHRSVSWYQQTPGQGLQFLFEYFSETQRNKGNFPGRFSGRQFSNSRSEMNVSTLELGDSALYLCASSLGEGREAYEQYFGPGTRLTVT.

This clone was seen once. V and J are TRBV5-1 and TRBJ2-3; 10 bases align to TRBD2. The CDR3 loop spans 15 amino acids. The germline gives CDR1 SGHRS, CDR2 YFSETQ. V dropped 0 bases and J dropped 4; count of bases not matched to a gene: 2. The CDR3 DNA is TGCGCCAGCAGCTTGGGACTAGCGGGCGCAGATACGCAGTATTTT. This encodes CASSLGLAGADTQYF.

The CDR3 DNA is TGTGCCAGCAGGGTTCAGAGCACAGATACGCAGTATTTT. It yields the protein CASRVQSTDTQYF. The chain has TRBV7-8 and TRBJ2-3, with D hard to call. Per the germline V gene, CDR1 is SGHVS and CDR2 is FQNEAQ. This CDR3 region has 13 residues. Trimming shortened V by 6 bases and J by 0 bases, and 7 bases separated the two germline ends.

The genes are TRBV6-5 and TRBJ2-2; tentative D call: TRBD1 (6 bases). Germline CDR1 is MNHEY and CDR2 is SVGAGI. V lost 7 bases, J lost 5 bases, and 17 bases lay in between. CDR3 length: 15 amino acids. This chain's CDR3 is CASTRGLKNTGELFF. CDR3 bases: TGTGCCAGCACCAGGGGCTTGAAGAATACCGGGGAGCTGTTTTTT.